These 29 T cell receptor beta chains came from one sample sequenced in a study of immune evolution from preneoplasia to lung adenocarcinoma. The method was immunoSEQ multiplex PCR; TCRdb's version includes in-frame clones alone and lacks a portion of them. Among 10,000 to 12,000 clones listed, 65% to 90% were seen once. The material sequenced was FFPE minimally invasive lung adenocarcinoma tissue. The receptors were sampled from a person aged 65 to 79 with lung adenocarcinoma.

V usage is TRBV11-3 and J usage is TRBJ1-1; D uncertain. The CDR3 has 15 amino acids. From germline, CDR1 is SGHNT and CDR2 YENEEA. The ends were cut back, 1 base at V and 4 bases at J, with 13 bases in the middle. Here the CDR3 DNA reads TGTGCCAGCAGCTTAGGTCAGGTTGGTAGCACTGAAGCTTTCTTT. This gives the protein CASSLGQVGSTEAFF. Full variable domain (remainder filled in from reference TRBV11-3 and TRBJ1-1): EAGVVQSPRYKIIEKKQPVAFWCNPISGHNTLYWYLQNLGQGPELLIRYENEEAVDDSQLPKDRFSAERLKGVDSTLKIQPAELGDSAVYLCASSLGQVGSTEAFFGQGTRLTVV.

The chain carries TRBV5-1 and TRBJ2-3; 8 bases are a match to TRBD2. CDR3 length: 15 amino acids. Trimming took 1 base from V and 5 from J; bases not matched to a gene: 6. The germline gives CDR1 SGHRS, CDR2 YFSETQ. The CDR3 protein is CASSLRGGEVDTQYF. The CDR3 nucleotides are TGCGCCAGCAGCTTGCGGGGGGGCGAAGTAGATACGCAGTATTTT.

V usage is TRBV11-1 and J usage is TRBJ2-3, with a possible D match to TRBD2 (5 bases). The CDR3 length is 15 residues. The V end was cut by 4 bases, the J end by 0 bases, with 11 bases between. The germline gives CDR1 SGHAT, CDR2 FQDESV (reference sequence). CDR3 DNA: TGTGCCAGCAGCTCGCCTAGCCTTAGCACAGATACGCAGTATTTT. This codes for CASSSPSLSTDTQYF.

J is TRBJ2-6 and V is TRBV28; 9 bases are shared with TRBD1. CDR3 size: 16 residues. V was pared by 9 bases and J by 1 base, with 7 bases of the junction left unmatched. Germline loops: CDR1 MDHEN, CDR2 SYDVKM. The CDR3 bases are TGTGCCAGGGGGGGACAGGGCGCTTCTGGGGCCAACGTCCTGACTTTC. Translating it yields CARGGQGASGANVLTF.

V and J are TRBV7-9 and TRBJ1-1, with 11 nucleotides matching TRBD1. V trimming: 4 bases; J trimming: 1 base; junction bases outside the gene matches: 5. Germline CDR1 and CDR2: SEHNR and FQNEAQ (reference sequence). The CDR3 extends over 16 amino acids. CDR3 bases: TGTGCCAGCAGCTCCGGACAGGGGGCGCGGAACACTGAAGCTTTCTTT. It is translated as CASSSGQGARNTEAFF.

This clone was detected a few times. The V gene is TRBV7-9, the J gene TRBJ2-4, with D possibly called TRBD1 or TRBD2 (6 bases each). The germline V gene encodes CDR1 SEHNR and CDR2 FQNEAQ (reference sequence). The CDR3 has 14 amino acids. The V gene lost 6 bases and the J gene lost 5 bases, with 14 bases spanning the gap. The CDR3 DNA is TGTGCCAGCAGGGTTGACGGGGGCGAAAACATTCAGTACTTC. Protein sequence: CASRVDGGENIQYF.

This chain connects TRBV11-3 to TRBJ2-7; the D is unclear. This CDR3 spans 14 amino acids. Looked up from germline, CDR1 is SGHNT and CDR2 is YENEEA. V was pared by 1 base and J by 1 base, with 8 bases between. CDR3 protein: CASSLAAVSYEQYF. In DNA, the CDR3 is TGTGCCAGCAGCTTAGCGGCTGTATCCTACGAGCAGTACTTC. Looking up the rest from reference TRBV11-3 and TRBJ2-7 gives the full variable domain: EAGVVQSPRYKIIEKKQPVAFWCNPISGHNTLYWYLQNLGQGPELLIRYENEEAVDDSQLPKDRFSAERLKGVDSTLKIQPAELGDSAVYLCASSLAAVSYEQYFGPGTRLTVT.

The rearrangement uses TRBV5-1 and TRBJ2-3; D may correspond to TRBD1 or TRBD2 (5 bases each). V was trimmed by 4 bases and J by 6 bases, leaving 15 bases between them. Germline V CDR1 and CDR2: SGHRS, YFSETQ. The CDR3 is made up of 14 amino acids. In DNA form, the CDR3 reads TGCGCCAGCAGCCACTCCGGGGCTAGGGATACGCAGTATTTT. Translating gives CASSHSGARDTQYF.

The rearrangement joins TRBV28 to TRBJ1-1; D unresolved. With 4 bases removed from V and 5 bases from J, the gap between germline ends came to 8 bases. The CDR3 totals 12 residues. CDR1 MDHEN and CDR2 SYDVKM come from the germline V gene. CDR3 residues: CASSSEWTEAFF. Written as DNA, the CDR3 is TGTGCCAGCAGTTCAGAATGGACTGAAGCTTTCTTT.

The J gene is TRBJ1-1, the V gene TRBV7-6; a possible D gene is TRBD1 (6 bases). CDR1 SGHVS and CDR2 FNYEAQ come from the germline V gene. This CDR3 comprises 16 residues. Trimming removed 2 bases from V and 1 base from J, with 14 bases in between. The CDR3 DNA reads TGTGCCAGCAGCTTATCCGGGGGGCTAGGGAACACTGAAGCTTTCTTT. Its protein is CASSLSGGLGNTEAFF.

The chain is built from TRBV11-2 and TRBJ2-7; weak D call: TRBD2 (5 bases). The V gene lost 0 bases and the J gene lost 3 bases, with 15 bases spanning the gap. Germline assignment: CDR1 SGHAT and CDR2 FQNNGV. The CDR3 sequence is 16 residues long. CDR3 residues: CASSLEFGGSLYEQYF. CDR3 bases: TGTGCCAGCAGCTTAGAATTCGGAGGCAGCCTCTACGAGCAGTACTTC.

CDR3: CASSAYNSPLHF. The CDR3 nucleotides are TGTGCCAGCAGCGCCTATAATTCACCCCTCCACTTT. The V gene is TRBV14, the J gene TRBJ1-6, with no clear D. Germline V lookup: CDR1 SGHDN, CDR2 FVKESK. Between the trimmed V and J ends, which lost 5 bases and 2 bases, there was a span of 1 base. The CDR3 consists of 12 residues.

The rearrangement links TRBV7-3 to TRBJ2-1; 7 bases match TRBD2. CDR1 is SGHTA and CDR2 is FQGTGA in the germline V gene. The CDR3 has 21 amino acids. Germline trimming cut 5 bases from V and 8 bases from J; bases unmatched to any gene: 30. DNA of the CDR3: TGTGCCAGCAGCCCCTTGGGGGTTTCGGGGCTGTCTGGCGGGAGAAAAGATGAGCAGTTCTTC. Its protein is CASSPLGVSGLSGGRKDEQFF.

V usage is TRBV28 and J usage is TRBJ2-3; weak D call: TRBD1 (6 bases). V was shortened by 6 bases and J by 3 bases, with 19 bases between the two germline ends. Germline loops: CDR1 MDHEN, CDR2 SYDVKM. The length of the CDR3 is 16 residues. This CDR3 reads CASSDPQGYGTDTQYF. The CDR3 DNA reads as TGTGCCAGCAGCGACCCCCAGGGGTATGGAACAGATACGCAGTATTTT.

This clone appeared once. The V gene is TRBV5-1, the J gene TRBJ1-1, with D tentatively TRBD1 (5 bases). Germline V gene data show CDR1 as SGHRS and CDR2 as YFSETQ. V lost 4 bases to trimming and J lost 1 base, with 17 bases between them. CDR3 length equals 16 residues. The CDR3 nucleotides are TGCGCCAGCAGCCCGAGGTGGGGGGGTGCGAACACTGAAGCTTTCTTT. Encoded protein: CASSPRWGGANTEAFF. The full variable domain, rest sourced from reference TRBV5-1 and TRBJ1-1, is KAGVTQTPRYLIKTRGQQVTLSCSPISGHRSVSWYQQTPGQGLQFLFEYFSETQRNKGNFPGRFSGRQFSNSRSEMNVSTLELGDSALYLCASSPRWGGANTEAFFGQGTRLTVV.

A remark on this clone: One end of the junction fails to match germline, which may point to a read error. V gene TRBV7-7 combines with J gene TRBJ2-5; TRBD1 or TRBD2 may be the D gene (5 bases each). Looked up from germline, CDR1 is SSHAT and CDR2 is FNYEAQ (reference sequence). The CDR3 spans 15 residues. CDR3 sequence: CASSLAYRPEETQYF. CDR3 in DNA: TGTGCTAGCAGCTTAGCGTACAGGCCCGAAGAGACCCAGTACTTC. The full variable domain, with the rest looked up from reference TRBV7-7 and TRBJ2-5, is GAGVSQSPRYKVTKRGQDVTLRCDPISSHATLYWYQQALGQGPEFLTYFNYEAQPDKSGLPSDRFSAERPEGSISTLTIQRTEQRDSAMYRCASSLAYRPEETQYFGPGTRLLVL.

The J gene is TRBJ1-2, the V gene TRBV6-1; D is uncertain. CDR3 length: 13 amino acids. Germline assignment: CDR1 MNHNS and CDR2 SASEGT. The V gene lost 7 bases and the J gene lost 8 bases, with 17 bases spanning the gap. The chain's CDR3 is CASTTVRAGGYTF. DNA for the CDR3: TGTGCCAGCACCACAGTCCGGGCCGGGGGCTACACCTTC.

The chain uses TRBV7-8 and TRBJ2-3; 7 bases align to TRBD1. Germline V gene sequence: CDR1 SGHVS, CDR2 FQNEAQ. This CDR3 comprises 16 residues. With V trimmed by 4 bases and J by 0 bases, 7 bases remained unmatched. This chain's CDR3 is CASSSAGTASTDTQYF. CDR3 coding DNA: TGTGCCAGCAGCTCCGCCGGGACAGCAAGCACAGATACGCAGTATTTT.

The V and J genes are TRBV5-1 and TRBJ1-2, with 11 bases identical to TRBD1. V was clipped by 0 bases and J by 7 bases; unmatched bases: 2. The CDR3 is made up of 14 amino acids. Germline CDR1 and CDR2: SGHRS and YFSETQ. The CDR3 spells CASSLAGTGGGYTF. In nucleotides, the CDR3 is TGCGCCAGCAGCTTGGCCGGGACAGGGGGTGGCTACACCTTC.

The CDR3, as DNA: TGTGCCAGCAGCGGCCCGACTAGCGGGAGGTTCTACGAGCAGTACTTC. Translation gives CASSGPTSGRFYEQYF. This chain connects TRBV5-4 to TRBJ2-7; 13 bases line up with TRBD2. The CDR3 covers 16 residues. The germline V gene has CDR1 SGHNT and CDR2 YYREEE (reference sequence). V lost 4 bases to trimming and J lost 3 bases; unmatched junction nucleotides: 7.

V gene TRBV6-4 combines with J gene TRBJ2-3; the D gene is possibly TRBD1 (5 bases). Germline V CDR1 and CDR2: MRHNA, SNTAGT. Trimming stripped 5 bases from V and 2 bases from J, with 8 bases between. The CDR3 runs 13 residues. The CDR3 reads CASSWGNTDTQYF. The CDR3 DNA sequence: TGTGCCAGCAGTTGGGGCAACACAGATACGCAGTATTTT.

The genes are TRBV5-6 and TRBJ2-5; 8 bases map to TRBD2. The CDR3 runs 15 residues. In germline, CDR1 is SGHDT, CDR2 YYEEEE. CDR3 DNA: TGTGCTTCCTCAGGAGGGACTAGGAAGGAAGAGACCCAGTACTTC. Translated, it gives CASSGGTRKEETQYF.

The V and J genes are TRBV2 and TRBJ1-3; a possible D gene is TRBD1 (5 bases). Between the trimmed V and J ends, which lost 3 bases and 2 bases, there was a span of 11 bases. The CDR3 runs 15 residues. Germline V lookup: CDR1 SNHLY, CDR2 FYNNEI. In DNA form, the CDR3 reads TGTGCCAGCAGTGAGGGGGTAGGCACTGGAAACACCATATATTTT. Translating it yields CASSEGVGTGNTIYF.

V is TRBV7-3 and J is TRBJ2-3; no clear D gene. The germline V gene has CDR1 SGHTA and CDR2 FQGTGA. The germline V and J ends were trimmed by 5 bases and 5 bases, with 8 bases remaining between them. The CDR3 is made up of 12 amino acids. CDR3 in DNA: TGTGCCAGCAGCCGCAGTCTAGATACGCAGTATTTT. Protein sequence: CASSRSLDTQYF.

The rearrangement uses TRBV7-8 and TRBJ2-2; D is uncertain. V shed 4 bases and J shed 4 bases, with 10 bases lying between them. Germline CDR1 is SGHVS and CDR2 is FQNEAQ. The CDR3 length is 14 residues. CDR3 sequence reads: CASSSMGFTGELFF. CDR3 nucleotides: TGTGCCAGCAGCTCAATGGGGTTCACCGGGGAGCTGTTTTTT. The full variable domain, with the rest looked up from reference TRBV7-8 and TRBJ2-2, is GAGVSQSPRYKVAKRGQDVALRCDPISGHVSLFWYQQALGQGPEFLTYFQNEAQLDKSGLPSDRFFAERPEGSVSTLKIQRTQQEDSAVYLCASSSMGFTGELFFGEGSRLTVL.

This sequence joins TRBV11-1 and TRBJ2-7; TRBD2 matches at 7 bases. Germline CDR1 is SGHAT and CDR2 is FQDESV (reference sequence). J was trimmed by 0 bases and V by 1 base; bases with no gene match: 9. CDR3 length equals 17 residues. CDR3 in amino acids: CASSLVASGKSSYEQYF. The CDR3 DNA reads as TGTGCCAGCAGCTTAGTGGCTAGCGGCAAGAGCTCCTACGAGCAGTACTTC.

CDR3 sequence: CASSSIFDRVQETQYF. The CDR3 DNA reads as TGTGCCAGCAGTTCCATCTTCGACAGGGTCCAAGAGACCCAGTACTTC. The gene calls are TRBV28 and TRBJ2-5, with 7 bases aligning to TRBD1. Losses at the gene ends were 4 bases for V and 1 base for J; bases not matched to a gene: 9. Looked up from germline, CDR1 is MDHEN and CDR2 is SYDVKM. The CDR3 contains 16 residues.

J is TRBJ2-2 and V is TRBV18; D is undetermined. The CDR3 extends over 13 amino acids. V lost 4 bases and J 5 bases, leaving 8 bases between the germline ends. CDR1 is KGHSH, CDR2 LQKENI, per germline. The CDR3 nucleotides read TGTGCCAGCTCACGAACGGATACCGGGGAGCTGTTTTTT. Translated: CASSRTDTGELFF.

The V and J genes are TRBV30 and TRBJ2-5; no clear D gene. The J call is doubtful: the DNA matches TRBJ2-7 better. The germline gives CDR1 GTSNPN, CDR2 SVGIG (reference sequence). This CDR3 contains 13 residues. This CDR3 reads CAWSVTAHGEQYF. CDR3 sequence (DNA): TGTGCCTGGAGTGTAACAGCCCACGGCGAGCAGTACTTC.